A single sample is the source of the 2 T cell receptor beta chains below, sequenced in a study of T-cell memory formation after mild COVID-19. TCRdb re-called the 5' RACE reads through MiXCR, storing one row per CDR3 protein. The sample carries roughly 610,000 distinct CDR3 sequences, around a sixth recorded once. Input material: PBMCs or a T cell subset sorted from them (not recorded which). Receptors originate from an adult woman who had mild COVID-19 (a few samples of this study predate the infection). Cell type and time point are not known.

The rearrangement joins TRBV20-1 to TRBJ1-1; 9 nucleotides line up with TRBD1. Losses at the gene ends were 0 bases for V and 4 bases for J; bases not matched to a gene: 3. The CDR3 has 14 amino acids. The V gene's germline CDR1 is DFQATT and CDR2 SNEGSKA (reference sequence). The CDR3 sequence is CSARDGTGSTEAFF. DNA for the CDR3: TGCAGTGCTAGAGATGGGACAGGGAGCACTGAAGCTTTCTTT.

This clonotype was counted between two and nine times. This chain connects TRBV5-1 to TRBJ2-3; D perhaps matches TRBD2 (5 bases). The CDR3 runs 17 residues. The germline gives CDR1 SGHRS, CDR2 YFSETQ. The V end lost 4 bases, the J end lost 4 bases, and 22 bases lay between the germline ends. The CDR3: CASSPEEVAGGADTQYF. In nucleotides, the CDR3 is TGCGCCAGCAGCCCCGAGGAGGTAGCCGGAGGCGCAGATACGCAGTATTTT.